The 6 T cell receptor beta chains reported below all come from one sample, sequenced in a study of brain T cells in children with intractable seizures (dated by TCRdb to the early 2020s). Library creation used the immunoSEQ multiplex PCR assay. TCRdb took this table from immuneACCESS and kept in-frame rearrangements with V and J called. Such tables lack part of the clones; where checked against another copy, unresolved V genes explain under half of the gap, and the rest is unexplained. For this sample there are over 95,000 clones; approximately 94% appear just once. 3.8% of the sample is in the top ten clones. According to the study, the label for this sample's time point signals: resected brain tissue, or blood drawn just prior to surgery. The specimen comprised peripheral blood, sampled at surgery. The receptors originated from a boy less than two years old with hemimegalencephaly and intractable seizures.

The chain joins TRBV7-7 to TRBJ2-3; weak D call: TRBD2 (5 bases). Germline V CDR1 and CDR2: SSHAT, FNYEAQ (reference sequence). The CDR3 extends over 16 amino acids. V lost 2 bases to trimming and J lost 3 bases, with 15 bases between them. This CDR3 reads CASSLSGIRATDTQYF. The DNA for the CDR3 is TGTGCCAGCAGCTTATCGGGAATTCGGGCAACAGATACGCAGTATTTT.

The chain recombines TRBV5-1 with TRBJ2-3; the D is unclear. Trimming removed 9 bases from V and 5 bases from J, with 16 bases in between. The CDR3 extends over 13 amino acids. CDR1 is SGHRS, CDR2 YFSETQ, per germline. The chain's CDR3 is CATYNQELDTQYF. CDR3 bases: TGCGCCACCTACAATCAGGAACTAGATACGCAGTATTTT.

The chain links TRBV20-1 to TRBJ1-5; 7 bases line up with TRBD1. Unmatched junction bases numbered 10, after V lost 3 bases and J lost 5 bases. CDR3 length equals 15 residues. Germline V gene data show CDR1 as DFQATT and CDR2 as SNEGSKA (reference sequence). CDR3 sequence (DNA): TGCAGTGCTAGTCCCCGGACAGGAGGACATCAGCCCCAGCATTTT. Its protein is CSASPRTGGHQPQHF.

The CDR3 sequence: CASSQGLEAFF. For the CDR3, the DNA is TGTGCCAGCAGCCAAGGCCTCGAAGCTTTCTTT. This chain joins TRBV6-5 and TRBJ1-1; the D is unclear. Deletions cut 6 bases from V and 8 bases from J, with 10 bases between. The CDR3 contains 11 residues. The germline gives CDR1 MNHEY, CDR2 SVGAGI.

This chain connects TRBV27 to TRBJ2-7; TRBD2 agrees at 8 bases. Germline lookup yields CDR1 MNHEY and CDR2 SMNVEV (reference sequence). Trimming cost V 5 bases and J 5 bases; bases outside gene matches: 8. The CDR3 has 14 residues. CDR3 loop: CASSPGTRIHEQYF. Here the CDR3 DNA reads TGTGCCAGCAGTCCCGGGACTAGAATCCACGAGCAGTACTTC.

The rearrangement joins TRBV27 to TRBJ2-3; D is possibly TRBD1 (7 bases). This CDR3 is 15 amino acids long. Looked up from germline, CDR1 is MNHEY and CDR2 is SMNVEV (reference sequence). V lost 6 bases and J 1 base, leaving 14 bases between the germline ends. CDR3 amino acids: CASRSRGVGTDTQYF. In DNA form, the CDR3 reads TGTGCCAGCAGGAGCAGGGGGGTCGGCACAGATACGCAGTATTTT.